The following is a T cell receptor beta chain sequence with its context. Here immunoSEQ multiplex PCR was the method, and the copy in TCRdb shows in-frame clones only, minus some. This sample yields around 63,000 clones, of which 98% are seen a single time; around 0.15% belongs to the top ten. This sample is part of a study of technical replicates of blood from several donors. The V and J ends lost 0 bases and 0 bases, in that order; junction bases with no gene match: 5. Germline-derived CDR1 and CDR2 are SGHTA and FQGTGA. The CDR3 is 17 residues long. Sample: T cells isolated from PBMCs. The origin of this receptor is a human donor in good health. This rearrangement joins TRBV7-3 to TRBJ1-3, with 7 bases lining up with TRBD1. The CDR3 protein is CASSLTGGPNSGNTIYF. Written as DNA, the CDR3 is TGTGCCAGCAGCTTAACAGGGGGCCCTAACTCTGGAAACACCATATATTTT.